This T cell receptor beta chain was sequenced during a study of graft-versus-host responses after intestinal transplantation. For this clone: What it recognizes is unknown.

The germline V gene has CDR1 SGHNT and CDR2 YYREEE (reference sequence). The CDR3 is 13 amino acids. V lost 0 bases, J lost 4 bases, and 5 bases lay in between. Data came from immunoSEQ multiplex PCR; TCRdb stores just in-frame clones and leaves some out. The table includes about 59,000 clones, around 92% detected once. This TCR came from a human donor who was the organ donor for an intestinal transplant. The chain links TRBV5-4 to TRBJ1-5; D uncertain. The sample in question was unstimulated CD4+ T cells sorted from spleen or lymph node cells, obtained before transplant. The CDR3 loop reads CASSLAGNQPQHF. The CDR3 DNA reads as TGTGCCAGCAGCTTGGCGGGTAATCAGCCCCAGCATTTT.